Listed below are T cell receptor beta chains from one sample, sequenced in a study of blood T cell repertoires in COVID-19. Generated by immunoSEQ multiplex PCR, the TCRdb table keeps only in-frame clones and is missing some. The table has around 110,000 clones, roughly 80% seen once; the top ten hold 2% to 2.5%. The specimen was peripheral blood. These receptors were obtained from a man aged 30 to 39 with acute or convalescent COVID-19. Each CDR3 is given with its conserved first and last residue. D genes are given only for firm matches. Some rows mark clone size as missing; the rest say once, few, many or name a class of expanded clone.

clone_size: -; j_call: TRBJ2-1; d_call: TRBD2; v_call: TRBV7-3; cdr3_aa: CASSHGTSGIDEQFF; cdr3_nt: TGTGCCAGCAGCCACGGGACTAGCGGGATAGATGAGCAGTTCTTC
clone_size: -; j_call: TRBJ1-5; d_call: TRBD1; v_call: TRBV12-5; cdr3_aa: CASGLVLGGPSNQPQHF; cdr3_nt: TGTGCTAGTGGTTTGGTACTAGGGGGCCCTAGCAATCAGCCCCAGCATTTT
clone_size: -; j_call: TRBJ1-2; d_call: -; v_call: TRBV6-5; cdr3_aa: CAAQGGYGYTF; cdr3_nt: TGTGCCGCCCAGGGAGGATATGGCTACACCTTC
clone_size: -; j_call: TRBJ2-3; d_call: TRBD1; v_call: TRBV19; cdr3_aa: CASCSTGASGDTQYF; cdr3_nt: TGTGCCAGTTGTTCGACAGGGGCCTCTGGAGATACGCAGTATTTT
clone_size: -; j_call: TRBJ2-2; d_call: TRBD1; v_call: TRBV4-1; cdr3_aa: CASSQAQGDGFGELFF; cdr3_nt: TGCGCCAGCAGCCAAGCACAGGGGGATGGATTCGGGGAGCTGTTTTTT
clone_size: -; j_call: TRBJ2-3; d_call: TRBD2; v_call: TRBV5-4; cdr3_aa: CASSPLAAGADTQYF; cdr3_nt: TGTGCCAGCAGCCCACTTGCAGCGGGGGCAGATACGCAGTATTTT
clone_size: once; j_call: TRBJ2-2; d_call: TRBD2; v_call: TRBV9; cdr3_aa: CASSPTRLAGNTGELFF; cdr3_nt: TGTGCCAGCAGCCCCACAAGGCTAGCGGGGAACACCGGGGAGCTGTTTTTT
clone_size: -; j_call: TRBJ1-6; d_call: -; v_call: TRBV11-2; cdr3_aa: CASSRDGGHNSPLHF; cdr3_nt: TGTGCCAGCAGCAGGGACGGGGGGCATAATTCACCCCTCCACTTT
clone_size: once; j_call: TRBJ2-7; d_call: TRBD1; v_call: TRBV4-1; cdr3_aa: CASSLSGQGIVGEQYF; cdr3_nt: TGCGCCAGCAGCCTATCCGGACAGGGGATAGTCGGCGAGCAGTACTTC
clone_size: few; j_call: TRBJ2-1; d_call: TRBD2; v_call: TRBV7-3; cdr3_aa: CASSRRLAETNNEQFF; cdr3_nt: TGTGCCAGCAGCCGCCGACTAGCGGAGACTAACAATGAGCAGTTCTTC
clone_size: -; j_call: TRBJ2-1; d_call: TRBD2; v_call: TRBV19; cdr3_aa: CASSMTPTSGTYNEQFF; cdr3_nt: TGTGCCAGTAGTATGACCCCGACTAGCGGTACCTACAATGAGCAGTTCTTC
clone_size: -; j_call: TRBJ1-4; d_call: TRBD1; v_call: TRBV6-5; cdr3_aa: CASSLGQAGEKLFF; cdr3_nt: TGTGCCAGCAGCCTCGGACAGGCAGGCGAAAAACTGTTTTTT
clone_size: -; j_call: TRBJ1-2; d_call: TRBD1; v_call: TRBV11-2; cdr3_aa: CASSLDQQGAYGYTF; cdr3_nt: TGTGCCAGCAGCTTAGATCAACAGGGGGCCTATGGCTACACCTTC
clone_size: few; j_call: TRBJ1-6; d_call: -; v_call: TRBV4-3; cdr3_aa: CASSQEYLYREIDYNSPLHF; cdr3_nt: TGCGCCAGCAGCCAAGAATATTTGTACAGGGAAATAGACTATAATTCACCCCTCCACTTT
clone_size: -; j_call: TRBJ1-1; d_call: -; v_call: TRBV30; cdr3_aa: CAWSVRWTDMNTEAFF; cdr3_nt: TGTGCCTGGAGTGTACGTTGGACTGATATGAACACTGAAGCTTTCTTT
clone_size: few; j_call: TRBJ2-3; d_call: TRBD2; v_call: TRBV7-2; cdr3_aa: CASSSSERGGDSTDTQYF; cdr3_nt: TGTGCCAGCAGCTCTTCGGAGCGGGGGGGCGATAGCACAGATACGCAGTATTTT
clone_size: -; j_call: TRBJ1-5; d_call: -; v_call: TRBV19; cdr3_aa: CASSIRVDSNQPQHF; cdr3_nt: TGTGCCAGTAGTATCCGGGTTGATAGCAATCAGCCCCAGCATTTT
clone_size: few; j_call: TRBJ1-6; d_call: -; v_call: TRBV24-1; cdr3_aa: CATSDLPISRGDNSPLHF; cdr3_nt: TGTGCCACCAGTGATTTGCCCATTTCGCGGGGGGATAATTCACCCCTCCACTTT
clone_size: once; j_call: TRBJ2-7; d_call: TRBD2; v_call: TRBV11-2; cdr3_aa: CASSLAGGAYEQYF; cdr3_nt: TGTGCCAGCAGCTTGGCGGGGGGCGCCTACGAGCAGTACTTC
clone_size: -; j_call: TRBJ1-2; d_call: -; v_call: TRBV25-1; cdr3_aa: CASSESLSSNYGYTF; cdr3_nt: TGTGCCAGCAGTGAATCTCTGTCGTCCAACTATGGCTACACCTTC
clone_size: -; j_call: TRBJ1-5; d_call: TRBD1; v_call: TRBV4-1; cdr3_aa: CASSRTDRGNQPQHF; cdr3_nt: TGCGCCAGCAGCCGGACGGACAGGGGCAATCAGCCCCAGCATTTT
clone_size: -; j_call: TRBJ1-1; d_call: TRBD1; v_call: TRBV5-6; cdr3_aa: CASSWDRGITEAFF; cdr3_nt: TGTGCCAGCAGCTGGGACAGGGGTATTACTGAAGCTTTCTTT
clone_size: -; j_call: TRBJ1-2; d_call: -; v_call: TRBV4-1; cdr3_aa: CASSQSPQGTNYGYTF; cdr3_nt: TGCGCCAGCAGCCAATCCCCCCAGGGGACCAACTATGGCTACACCTTC
clone_size: -; j_call: TRBJ1-2; d_call: -; v_call: TRBV30; cdr3_aa: CAWSLGYEGVGYGYTF; cdr3_nt: TGTGCCTGGAGTCTAGGATATGAGGGGGTCGGCTATGGCTACACCTTC
clone_size: -; j_call: TRBJ1-2; d_call: -; v_call: TRBV21-1; cdr3_aa: CASSKVKDKFYTF; cdr3_nt: TGTGCCAGCAGCAAAGTAAAGGACAAATTCTACACCTTC
clone_size: -; j_call: TRBJ2-1; d_call: TRBD1; v_call: TRBV10-3; cdr3_aa: CAISEQGAGNEQFF; cdr3_nt: TGTGCCATCAGTGAACAGGGGGCTGGGAATGAGCAGTTCTTC
clone_size: -; j_call: TRBJ1-3; d_call: TRBD1; v_call: TRBV14; cdr3_aa: CASSLGQGVFGNTIYF; cdr3_nt: TGTGCCAGCAGCCTGGGACAGGGTGTTTTCGGAAACACCATATATTTT
clone_size: -; j_call: TRBJ1-1; d_call: -; v_call: TRBV3-1/TRBV3-2; cdr3_aa: CASSQVMGGSAFF; cdr3_nt: TGTGCCAGCAGCCAAGTTATGGGGGGGTCCGCTTTCTTT
clone_size: once; j_call: TRBJ1-1; d_call: TRBD1; v_call: TRBV19; cdr3_aa: CASSISDRSLTAFF; cdr3_nt: TGTGCCAGTAGTATCTCGGACAGGAGCTTGACCGCTTTCTTT
clone_size: -; j_call: TRBJ1-1; d_call: TRBD1; v_call: TRBV5-1; cdr3_aa: CASSPRTGEGRGEAFF; cdr3_nt: TGCGCCAGCAGCCCCCGGACAGGAGAGGGCAGAGGTGAAGCTTTCTTT
clone_size: -; j_call: TRBJ2-3; d_call: TRBD2; v_call: TRBV3-1/TRBV3-2; cdr3_aa: CASGLAGGRTDTQYF; cdr3_nt: TGTGCCAGCGGACTAGCGGGAGGGCGCACAGATACGCAGTATTTT
clone_size: -; j_call: TRBJ1-3; d_call: -; v_call: TRBV6-6; cdr3_aa: CASSLRTAGNTIYF; cdr3_nt: TGTGCCAGCAGTTTACGGACAGCTGGAAACACCATATATTTT
clone_size: -; j_call: TRBJ1-5; d_call: TRBD1; v_call: TRBV3-1/TRBV3-2; cdr3_aa: CASSQQGAGQPQHF; cdr3_nt: TGTGCCAGCAGCCAACAGGGGGCAGGACAGCCCCAGCATTTT
clone_size: many; j_call: TRBJ2-2; d_call: -; v_call: TRBV1; cdr3_aa: CTSSQDQGADTGELFF; cdr3_nt: TGCACCAGCAGCCAAGATCAGGGGGCGGACACCGGGGAGCTGTTTTTT
clone_size: -; j_call: TRBJ1-2; d_call: TRBD1; v_call: TRBV7-3; cdr3_aa: CASSFQLPGQGQSNYGYTF; cdr3_nt: TGTGCCAGCAGCTTCCAACTACCGGGACAGGGACAGTCTAACTATGGCTACACCTTC
clone_size: many; j_call: TRBJ1-5; d_call: -; v_call: TRBV2; cdr3_aa: CASCYSNQPQHF; cdr3_nt: TGTGCCAGTTGTTATAGCAATCAGCCCCAGCATTTT
clone_size: -; j_call: TRBJ2-1; d_call: TRBD2; v_call: TRBV11-3; cdr3_aa: CASSLGGGNEQFF; cdr3_nt: TGTGCCAGCAGCTTAGGGGGGGGGAATGAGCAGTTCTTC
clone_size: many; j_call: TRBJ2-1; d_call: TRBD1; v_call: TRBV2; cdr3_aa: CASSVWTGYEQFF; cdr3_nt: TGTGCCAGCAGCGTATGGACAGGGTATGAGCAGTTCTTC
clone_size: -; j_call: TRBJ1-2; d_call: -; v_call: TRBV12-3/TRBV12-4; cdr3_aa: CAIVGTVGYTF; cdr3_nt: TGTGCGATTGTAGGCACAGTAGGCTACACCTTC
clone_size: -; j_call: TRBJ1-1; d_call: -; v_call: TRBV12-5; cdr3_aa: CASGPESHTEAFF; cdr3_nt: TGTGCTAGTGGTCCAGAATCCCACACTGAAGCTTTCTTT
clone_size: -; j_call: TRBJ2-1; d_call: -; v_call: TRBV5-8; cdr3_aa: CASSLASGPYNEQFF; cdr3_nt: TGTGCCAGCAGCTTGGCCAGCGGTCCCTACAATGAGCAGTTCTTC
clone_size: -; j_call: TRBJ2-3; d_call: -; v_call: TRBV13; cdr3_aa: CASSPQGADTQYF; cdr3_nt: TGTGCCAGCAGCCCCCAGGGCGCAGATACGCAGTATTTT
clone_size: -; j_call: TRBJ2-3; d_call: -; v_call: TRBV3-1/TRBV3-2; cdr3_aa: CASSQDFAVGHTQYF; cdr3_nt: TGTGCCAGCAGCCAAGATTTTGCAGTTGGCCATACGCAGTATTTT
clone_size: -; j_call: TRBJ2-1; d_call: TRBD2; v_call: TRBV6-5; cdr3_aa: CASSLAGVSYNEQFF; cdr3_nt: TGTGCCAGCAGTTTAGCGGGGGTGTCCTACAATGAGCAGTTCTTC
clone_size: -; j_call: TRBJ1-1; d_call: TRBD1; v_call: TRBV5-4; cdr3_aa: CASSSTGGIEAFF; cdr3_nt: TGTGCCAGCAGCTCGACAGGGGGCATTGAAGCTTTCTTT
clone_size: -; j_call: TRBJ2-7; d_call: TRBD1; v_call: TRBV6-2/TRBV6-3; cdr3_aa: CASSRGLEQYF; cdr3_nt: TGTGCCAGCAGCAGGGGGCTCGAGCAGTACTTC
clone_size: few; j_call: TRBJ2-3; d_call: -; v_call: TRBV18; cdr3_aa: CASSPQGDTQYF; cdr3_nt: TGTGCCAGCTCTCCCCAGGGGGATACGCAGTATTTT
clone_size: -; j_call: TRBJ1-5; d_call: -; v_call: TRBV7-2; cdr3_aa: CASSDRGRNQPQHF; cdr3_nt: TGTGCCAGCAGCGACCGGGGTCGCAATCAGCCCCAGCATTTT
clone_size: -; j_call: TRBJ2-3; d_call: -; v_call: TRBV27; cdr3_aa: CASSPRGRASTDTQYF; cdr3_nt: TGTGCCAGCAGTCCGCGGGGGCGAGCTAGCACAGATACGCAGTATTTT
clone_size: -; j_call: TRBJ1-5; d_call: -; v_call: TRBV27; cdr3_aa: CASSSGVDSNQPQHF; cdr3_nt: TGTGCCAGCAGTTCCGGAGTCGATAGCAATCAGCCCCAGCATTTT